This T cell receptor beta chain was sequenced during a study of blood T cell repertoires in COVID-19. At the level of the study: Samples came from the United States, Italy and Spain, spanning acute and convalescent COVID-19. Sample material is recorded as cDNA or gDNA derived from T cells, B-cell-depleted T cells, or PBMCs.

In the original processing: Amplifying reference gene primers gave estimates of nucleated cell counts. The table came from immunoSEQ multiplex PCR; TCRdb's copy has only in-frame clones and leaves some out. V and J calls and clone size are given by that table; D and trimming were obtained from the DNA. The sample holds 140,000 to 150,000 clones; nearly 90% are singletons and the top ten take 1.5% to 2%. The specimen was peripheral blood. The TCR comes from a man between 65 and 85 years old with acute or convalescent COVID-19.

CDR3 residues: CASSLDSGGFTGELFF. DNA for the CDR3: TGCGCCAGCAGCTTGGATAGCGGGGGGTTCACCGGGGAGCTGTTTTTT. The rearrangement joins TRBV5-1 to TRBJ2-2, with TRBD2 matching over 10 bases. V lost 0 bases, J lost 4 bases, and 3 bases stayed unmatched. The length of the CDR3 is 16 residues. Germline lookup yields CDR1 SGHRS and CDR2 YFSETQ.